The present entry profiles one TCR beta chain with its context. V was pared by 4 bases and J by 1 base, with 13 bases between. Germline loops: CDR1 SGHAT, CDR2 FQNNGV. There are 15 residues in the CDR3. Assay: immunoSEQ multiplex PCR; the TCRdb copy retains only in-frame clones and omits some. Counted here are more than 25,000 clones, more than 70% occurring once; the ten biggest clones make up approximately 12%. The data belong to a study of T cells in localized non-small cell lung cancer. This clonotype was sampled from a female donor older than 55 with stage III squamous cell lung carcinoma. The sequences come from peripheral blood, collected before any cancer treatment. V is TRBV11-2 and J is TRBJ1-1; no definite D call. The DNA for the CDR3 is TGTGCCAGCAGCTCCTTGGCGGTGAAGAACACTGAAGCTTTCTTT. Amino acid sequence: CASSSLAVKNTEAFF.